Below, 21 T cell receptor beta chains from the same sample are listed, as sequenced in a study of shared clonotypes between healthy human individuals. Assay: immunoSEQ multiplex PCR; the TCRdb copy retains only in-frame clones and omits some. The sample contains 2 million to 2.5 million clones, more than 90% of which appear only once. Material for sequencing was naive CD4+ T cells sorted from blood. Subset here: CD45RA+ positively selected. Every receptor here comes from a man aged 18 to 29 in good health.

V gene TRBV7-2 combines with J gene TRBJ2-2; TRBD2 might be the D (6 bases). Between the trimmed V and J ends, which lost 5 bases and 4 bases, there was a span of 14 bases. Germline V gives CDR1 SGHTA, CDR2 FQGNSA. CDR3 length: 15 residues. CDR3 bases: TGTGCCAGCAGCGCGCGGGGACTGCTCACCGGGGAGCTGTTTTTT. It yields the protein CASSARGLLTGELFF.

For this clone: Other DNA sequences from this sample encode an identical CDR3 as well. The J gene is TRBJ2-3, the V gene TRBV5-1; no firm D call. Germline loops: CDR1 SGHRS, CDR2 YFSETQ. The CDR3 contains 14 residues. Trimming cost V 3 bases and J 0 bases, with 8 bases left between them. The CDR3 spells CASSSPGSTDTQYF. The DNA for the CDR3 is TGCGCCAGCAGCTCCCCCGGGAGCACAGATACGCAGTATTTT.

This chain joins TRBV14 and TRBJ1-5; possible D gene TRBD1, 5 bases. CDR3 length equals 19 residues. CDR1 and CDR2 from the germline V gene are SGHDN and FVKESK. Trimming stripped 4 bases from V and 0 bases from J, with 22 bases between. In nucleotides, the CDR3 is TGTGCCAGCAGCCTTCTCTTTATCGGGACCGTTCATAGCAATCAGCCCCAGCATTTT. It specifies CASSLLFIGTVHSNQPQHF.

The chain employs TRBV18 and TRBJ2-1; TRBD1 agrees at 12 bases. The J segment lost 7 bases and the V segment lost 5 bases, leaving 6 bases of the junction unmatched. This CDR3 spans 15 amino acids. The germline V gene has CDR1 KGHSH and CDR2 LQKENI. In nucleotides, the CDR3 is TGTGCCAGCTCAGCCGGGACAGGGGGCTGGAATGAGCAGTTCTTC. This sequence encodes CASSAGTGGWNEQFF.

A single count supports this clone. The J gene is TRBJ1-2, the V gene TRBV5-1; weak D call: TRBD1 (6 bases). Trimming took off 2 bases at V and 0 bases at J, with 17 bases between the two ends. The CDR3 runs to 17 residues. Germline CDR1 reads SGHRS; CDR2 reads YFSETQ. DNA of the CDR3: TGCGCCAGCAGCTTAACCCCGGGACAATGGACTAACTATGGCTACACCTTC. Translating it yields CASSLTPGQWTNYGYTF.

This chain joins TRBV2 and TRBJ2-5; unclear D gene. V was clipped by 7 bases and J by 1 base, with 13 bases between them. The CDR3 loop spans 14 amino acids. CDR1 SNHLY and CDR2 FYNNEI come from the germline V gene. CDR3 in DNA: TGTGCCAGCACAATGGACGGGCTCCAAGAGACCCAGTACTTC. Translating gives CASTMDGLQETQYF.

The rearrangement uses TRBV4-1 and TRBJ1-2; weak D call: TRBD1 (6 bases). Germline V gene data show CDR1 as MGHRA and CDR2 as YSYEKL. Trimming took off 0 bases at V and 4 bases at J, with 21 bases between the two ends. This CDR3 region has 18 residues. The CDR3 nucleotides read TGCGCCAGCAGCCAAGAAGGGGGACGATCGGGTTCCCTCTATGGCTACACCTTC. Translated, it gives CASSQEGGRSGSLYGYTF.

This clone was counted a few times. This chain links TRBV2 with TRBJ1-6, with 7 bases aligning to TRBD1. Germline V gives CDR1 SNHLY, CDR2 FYNNEI. This CDR3 contains 15 residues. Losses at the gene ends were 7 bases for V and 5 bases for J; bases not matched to a gene: 8. CDR3 sequence: CASTTGFFNNSPLHF. The CDR3 DNA sequence: TGTGCCAGCACGACAGGGTTCTTCAATAATTCACCCCTCCACTTT.

This chain connects TRBV2 to TRBJ2-1; 12 nucleotides match TRBD1. CDR3 length: 15 amino acids. Germline loops: CDR1 SNHLY, CDR2 FYNNEI. V trimming: 4 bases; J trimming: 4 bases; junction bases outside the gene matches: 2. The DNA of the CDR3 is TGTGCCAGCAGTGGGGACAGGGGGCGTTACAATGAGCAGTTCTTC. Its protein is CASSGDRGRYNEQFF.

The chain uses TRBV10-1 and TRBJ2-5; 9 nucleotides align to TRBD1. The germline gives CDR1 WNHNN, CDR2 SYGVQD (reference sequence). With V trimmed by 7 bases and J by 4 bases, 7 bases remained unmatched. CDR3 length equals 14 residues. CDR3 coding DNA: TGCGCCAGCAACTCGGGACAGGGAGGAGAGACCCAGTACTTC. This sequence encodes CASNSGQGGETQYF.

This chain connects TRBV28 to TRBJ2-1, with D possibly matching TRBD1 (6 bases). The CDR3 spans 15 residues. Trimming left V 4 bases short and J 5 bases short, with 15 bases between. Germline V gene lookup returns CDR1 MDHEN and CDR2 SYDVKM. The CDR3 DNA is TGTGCCAGCAGTTCGCCGGGACATTCTAACAATGAGCAGTTCTTC. Encoded protein: CASSSPGHSNNEQFF.

This clone has only a few counts. Other nucleotide sequences from this sample produce the same CDR3. The chain recombines TRBV2 with TRBJ1-2; D perhaps matches TRBD1 (6 bases). Trimming left V 5 bases short and J 1 base short, with 8 bases between. The CDR3 has 13 amino acids. The germline gives CDR1 SNHLY, CDR2 FYNNEI. The CDR3 loop is CASSPDSNYGYTF. CDR3 sequence (DNA): TGTGCCAGCAGTCCGGACAGTAACTATGGCTACACCTTC.

This chain uses TRBV5-6 with TRBJ1-6; TRBD1 aligns across 9 bases. V shed 4 bases, J shed 7 bases, and the junction held 6 bases outside the gene matches. The CDR3 sequence is 15 residues long. CDR1 and CDR2 (germline): SGHDT, YYEEEE. CDR3 loop: CASSGTGTRNSPLHF. CDR3 nucleotide sequence: TGTGCCAGCAGCGGGACAGGGACCCGCAATTCACCCCTCCACTTT. The full variable domain, its missing parts supplied by reference TRBV5-6 and TRBJ1-6, is DAGVTQSPTHLIKTRGQQVTLRCSPKSGHDTVSWYQQALGQGPQFIFQYYEEEERQRGNFPDRFSGHQFPNYSSELNVNALLLGDSALYLCASSGTGTRNSPLHFGNGTRLTVT.

This rearrangement joins TRBV5-1 to TRBJ2-7; 7 bases agree with TRBD2. CDR1 and CDR2 from the germline V gene are SGHRS and YFSETQ. This CDR3 comprises 15 residues. V lost 4 bases to trimming and J lost 4 bases; unmatched junction nucleotides: 11. The CDR3 here is CASSTSGGFPYEQYF. The CDR3, as DNA: TGCGCCAGCAGCACCTCCGGGGGGTTTCCGTACGAGCAGTACTTC.

The CDR3 is CATSGGLADQETQYF. CDR3 DNA: TGTGCCACCAGCGGGGGACTAGCGGACCAAGAGACCCAGTACTTC. V is TRBV15 and J is TRBJ2-5; 11 bases agree with TRBD2. CDR1 LNHNV and CDR2 YYDKDF come from the germline V gene (reference sequence). This CDR3 spans 15 amino acids. J was trimmed by 0 bases and V by 5 bases; bases with no gene match: 2.

This CDR3 is CATHSGERNTEAFF. In DNA form, the CDR3 reads TGTGCCACCCACTCAGGGGAACGGAACACTGAAGCTTTCTTT. This rearrangement joins TRBV10-3 to TRBJ1-1; maybe TRBD1 (6 bases). Germline CDR1 and CDR2: ENHRY and SYGVKD. This CDR3 is built from 14 residues. The V end was cut by 10 bases, the J end by 1 base, with 16 bases between.

The rearrangement links TRBV5-6 to TRBJ1-2, with a tentative D call TRBD1 (6 bases). The CDR3 has 14 residues. The V gene lost 3 bases and the J gene lost 7 bases, with 16 bases spanning the gap. CDR1 is SGHDT, CDR2 YYEEEE, per germline. In nucleotides, the CDR3 is TGTGCCAGCAGCTCGCGAAGGGGGTATCTTGGCTACACCTTC. Encoded protein: CASSSRRGYLGYTF.

Note on this clone: This sample includes further DNA sequences coding for the same CDR3. The rearrangement links TRBV2 to TRBJ2-4; D not resolved. This CDR3 is built from 13 residues. Germline V lookup: CDR1 SNHLY, CDR2 FYNNEI. Trimming removed 6 bases at V and 0 bases at J, with 6 bases between. Written as DNA, the CDR3 is TGTGCCAGCAGGGGTTTAGCCAAAAACATTCAGTACTTC. Its translation is CASRGLAKNIQYF.

The chain recombines TRBV5-6 with TRBJ2-1, with D possibly matching TRBD1 (5 bases). The CDR3 totals 16 residues. The V and J ends lost 0 bases and 5 bases respectively, with 15 bases between them. The V gene's germline CDR1 is SGHDT and CDR2 YYEEEE. DNA of the CDR3: TGTGCCAGCAGCTTGGGACAGCAGAAGACCCACAATGAGCAGTTCTTC. Protein sequence: CASSLGQQKTHNEQFF.

The J gene is TRBJ2-7, the V gene TRBV7-9; D remains ambiguous. The CDR3 sequence is 13 residues long. From germline, CDR1 is SEHNR and CDR2 FQNEAQ (reference sequence). Deletions cut 5 bases from V and 3 bases from J, with 11 bases between. CDR3 bases: TGTGCCAGCAGCCCGGACGGCGGCTACGAGCAGTACTTC. Translating gives CASSPDGGYEQYF.

The chain recombines TRBV5-1 with TRBJ1-2; maybe TRBD1 (5 bases). Trimming shortened V by 0 bases and J by 7 bases, and 19 bases separated the two germline ends. Germline loops: CDR1 SGHRS, CDR2 YFSETQ. The CDR3 has 16 residues. The CDR3 loop reads CASSLALEAGSGGYTF. CDR3 bases: TGCGCCAGCAGCTTGGCCCTCGAAGCAGGGAGCGGTGGCTACACCTTC.